What follows are 19 T cell receptor beta chains derived from one specimen sequenced in a study of CD8 T cells in ankylosing spondylitis. MiXCR, applied by TCRdb to the 5' RACE reads, yields one record per CDR3 protein. Of 240,000 or so distinct CDR3 sequences in the sample, roughly 10% were seen once. Sample: blood, either unsorted or a sorted T cell fraction (not recorded which). Receptor source: a male donor with ankylosing spondylitis or in good health (not recorded which).

This clonotype was recorded many times. The chain has TRBV5-1 and TRBJ2-1; possibly TRBD2 for D (6 bases). Trimming left V 3 bases short and J 4 bases short, with 17 bases between. Germline V gene sequence: CDR1 SGHRS, CDR2 YFSETQ. The CDR3 spans 16 residues. CDR3 sequence (DNA): TGCGCCAGCAGCTCCGCGCCGTTGCGGGATTACAATGAGCAGTTCTTC. Translation: CASSSAPLRDYNEQFF.

This clonotype was picked up a small number of times. The chain uses TRBV6-5 and TRBJ1-6; D perhaps matches TRBD1 (6 bases). Germline CDR1 MNHEY, CDR2 SVGAGI. The CDR3 consists of 14 residues. V lost 4 bases to trimming and J lost 7 bases, with 11 bases between them. The CDR3 reads CASSSGAANSPLHF. DNA of the CDR3: TGTGCCAGCAGTTCGGGGGCCGCGAATTCACCCCTCCACTTT.

This chain connects TRBV7-8 to TRBJ2-1, with 12 bases that match TRBD2. The CDR3 covers 17 residues. The ends lost 1 base at V and 6 bases at J; junction bases unmatched: 7. Germline lookup yields CDR1 SGHVS and CDR2 FQNEAQ. CDR3 coding DNA: TGTGCCAGCAGCTTAGTTGCTAGCGGGAGGGGAGGCAATGAGCAGTTCTTC. Its translation is CASSLVASGRGGNEQFF.

In its sample, this clonotype was seen many times. The chain employs TRBV20-1 and TRBJ2-3; TRBD2 aligns across 9 bases. Germline V gene sequence: CDR1 DFQATT, CDR2 SNEGSKA (reference sequence). The ends lost 4 bases at V and 4 bases at J; junction bases unmatched: 6. The CDR3 is made up of 14 amino acids. The CDR3 DNA is TGCAGTGCTACCTTAAGCGGGAGGCCAGATACGCAGTATTTT. Protein sequence: CSATLSGRPDTQYF.

This sequence joins TRBV4-2 and TRBJ2-7; 10 bases align to TRBD2. V gave up 1 base and J gave up 3 bases; unmatched junction bases: 3. CDR1 is LGHNA and CDR2 is YNFKEQ in the germline V gene. This CDR3 comprises 15 residues. This CDR3 reads CASSQGTSGVYEQYF. CDR3 nucleotides: TGTGCCAGCAGCCAAGGGACTAGCGGAGTCTACGAGCAGTACTTC.

This clonotype came up many times. The chain links TRBV20-1 to TRBJ2-2; D is perhaps TRBD1 (6 bases). This CDR3 is built from 17 residues. V was shortened by 1 base and J by 1 base, with 16 bases between the two germline ends. Germline V gene sequence: CDR1 DFQATT, CDR2 SNEGSKA (reference sequence). The CDR3 DNA sequence: TGCAGTGCTAGAGTGGGGCAGGGGATACGGAACACCGGGGAGCTGTTTTTT. As protein: CSARVGQGIRNTGELFF.

This clonotype came up a few times. The chain combines TRBV20-1 with TRBJ2-1, with TRBD2 identical over 9 bases. CDR1 DFQATT and CDR2 SNEGSKA come from the germline V gene (reference sequence). V gave up 0 bases and J gave up 3 bases; unmatched junction bases: 6. The CDR3 is 16 residues long. Here the CDR3 DNA reads TGCAGTGCTAGAGATTTGGCGGGGGGGGACTACAATGAGCAGTTCTTC. Amino acids: CSARDLAGGDYNEQFF.

The gene calls are TRBV5-6 and TRBJ1-2; D is uncertain. V was pared by 4 bases and J by 9 bases, with 13 bases between. The germline CDR1 and CDR2 sequences are SGHDT and YYEEEE. This CDR3 comprises 12 residues. CDR3 coding DNA: TGTGCCAGCAGCACCATTCCCGGTAGCTACACCTTC. Amino acids: CASSTIPGSYTF. The variable domain in full, completed from reference TRBV5-6 and TRBJ1-2, reads DAGVTQSPTHLIKTRGQQVTLRCSPKSGHDTVSWYQQALGQGPQFIFQYYEEEERQRGNFPDRFSGHQFPNYSSELNVNALLLGDSALYLCASSTIPGSYTFGSGTRLTVV.

This clonotype showed up many times. This chain links TRBV25-1 with TRBJ2-5; D not resolved. V was clipped by 1 base and J by 0 bases, with 6 bases between them. This CDR3 spans 14 amino acids. Germline V gives CDR1 MGHDK, CDR2 SYGVNS. Written as DNA, the CDR3 is TGTGCCAGCAGTGAATTTAAGAACCAAGAGACCCAGTACTTC. This gives the protein CASSEFKNQETQYF.

Only a few counts were recorded for this clonotype. The V call is TRBV21-1, the J call TRBJ2-1. TRBV21-1 is flagged as a pseudogene. CDR3 length equals 12 residues. This chain's CDR3 is CASPKSKDEQFF. Written as DNA, the CDR3 is TGTGCCAGCCCCAAAAGTAAGGATGAGCAGTTCTTC.

This clonotype has a handful of counts. V is TRBV6-7 and J is TRBJ1-5; D possibly corresponds to TRBD1 (5 bases). TRBV6-7 belongs to the ORF category, with a function that is uncertain. V was shortened by 7 bases and J by 0 bases, with 10 bases between the two germline ends. The CDR3 is 14 amino acids. The CDR3 coding sequence is TGTGCCAGCAACGGGGCATCTAGCAATCAGCCCCAGCATTTT. The encoded protein is CASNGASSNQPQHF.

The chain is built from TRBV25-1 and TRBJ2-7; the match to TRBD2 covers 7 bases. Trimming removed 3 bases from V and 2 bases from J; junction bases left unmatched: 13. The germline V gene encodes CDR1 MGHDK and CDR2 SYGVNS. CDR3 length: 17 amino acids. The CDR3 here is CASSDLFQAGKPYEQYF. In DNA, the CDR3 is TGTGCCAGCAGTGATTTGTTTCAAGCGGGGAAACCCTACGAGCAGTACTTC.

The V call is TRBV2, the J call TRBJ2-2; D possibly matches TRBD1 or TRBD2 (5 bases each). This CDR3 region has 14 residues. The germline V gene has CDR1 SNHLY and CDR2 FYNNEI. V was shortened by 2 bases and J by 6 bases, with 10 bases between the two germline ends. The CDR3 here is CASSERGRAGELFF. The CDR3 region has the DNA TGTGCCAGCAGTGAAAGGGGACGGGCCGGGGAGCTGTTTTTT.

This chain joins TRBV20-1 and TRBJ1-3; D is undetermined. This CDR3 spans 15 amino acids. CDR1 and CDR2 from the germline V gene are DFQATT and SNEGSKA (reference sequence). Trimming cost V 5 bases and J 3 bases, with 17 bases left between them. CDR3 bases: TGCAGTGCTCTCCTTATGTTGGAGAGTGGAAACACCATATATTTT. It codes for CSALLMLESGNTIYF.

This clonotype has at least ten counts. The chain joins TRBV12-3 or TRBV12-4 to TRBJ2-3; maybe TRBD2 (5 bases). There are 18 residues in the CDR3. Trimming took off 6 bases at V and 1 base at J, with 23 bases between the two ends. The CDR3: CASRSLSREKGGTDTQYF. The CDR3, as DNA: TGTGCCAGCAGATCACTTAGCCGAGAGAAGGGAGGCACAGATACGCAGTATTTT.

In its sample, this clonotype was seen many times. J is TRBJ2-3 and V is TRBV5-1; D is unclear. Trimming removed 1 base at V and 0 bases at J, with 6 bases between. CDR1 is SGHRS and CDR2 is YFSETQ in the germline V gene. The CDR3 is 14 residues long. The CDR3 region has the DNA TGCGCCAGCAGCTTGTTGCAGAGCACAGATACGCAGTATTTT. It codes for CASSLLQSTDTQYF.

This clonotype has ten or more counts. The J gene is TRBJ1-6, the V gene TRBV12-3 or TRBV12-4; D not certain. The CDR3 length is 14 residues. V lost 7 bases and J 7 bases, leaving 14 bases between the germline ends. The CDR3 spells CASTQGTLNSPLHF. The CDR3 DNA sequence: TGTGCCAGCACCCAAGGAACTTTAAATTCACCCCTCCACTTT.

This clonotype was seen only a few times. The V call is TRBV2, the J call TRBJ2-2; D possibly corresponds to TRBD2 (5 bases). Per germline, CDR1 SNHLY and CDR2 FYNNEI. Trimming cost V 7 bases and J 5 bases, with 20 bases left between them. The CDR3 totals 16 residues. The CDR3 DNA sequence: TGTGCCAGCAAAGTGGTTAGTAGCGCGCATACCGGGGAGCTGTTTTTT. As protein: CASKVVSSAHTGELFF.

This clonotype has ten or more counts. V is TRBV29-1 and J is TRBJ2-7, with 14 bases fitting TRBD2. Germline V gene data show CDR1 as SQVTM and CDR2 as ANQGSEA. The CDR3 runs 15 residues. J gave up 7 bases and V 6 bases, and 11 bases lay outside the gene matches. Written as DNA, the CDR3 is TGCAGCGTCGGAAAGGGGACTAGCGGGAGAGATGAGCAGTACTTC. As protein: CSVGKGTSGRDEQYF.